These 8 T cell receptor beta chains were all obtained from the same sample, sequenced in a study of human T cells and chemical hapten exposure. Via MiXCR, TCRdb re-called the RACE reads, giving one row per CDR3 protein. Of about 160,000 distinct CDR3 sequences detected, roughly a quarter appear once; the ten largest clones hold roughly 2.2%. Time point meaning: patch test 3, about 24 weeks after DPC sensitization. Sample treatment: therapeutic diphenylcyclopropenone sensitization with weekly scalp DPC. Sequenced material: whole blood, taken in connection with sensitization to the hapten diphenylcyclopropenone (DPC). The receptors were gathered from a woman aged 18-29 years with alopecia areata. Some clones in this sample may be carry-over from other donors' samples.

The table lists this clonotype with a few counts. The chain carries TRBV6-5 and TRBJ1-3; 9 bases are a match to TRBD1. V lost 6 bases to trimming and J lost 2 bases; unmatched junction nucleotides: 5. Germline loops: CDR1 MNHEY, CDR2 SVGAGI. This CDR3 has 15 amino acids. CDR3 amino acids: CASSSNRGPGNTIYF. The CDR3 DNA is TGTGCCAGCAGCTCAAACAGGGGGCCTGGAAACACCATATATTTT.

This clonotype was counted a few times. The genes are TRBV6-5 and TRBJ2-4; D is ambiguous. Trimming left V 4 bases short and J 0 bases short, with 10 bases between. The germline V gene has CDR1 MNHEY and CDR2 SVGAGI. The CDR3 totals 15 residues. The CDR3 protein is CASSSLLLAKNIQYF. The CDR3 DNA reads as TGTGCCAGCAGTTCTCTGCTACTAGCCAAAAACATTCAGTACTTC.

The chain employs TRBV7-9 and TRBJ2-1; D is possibly TRBD1 or TRBD2 (7 bases each). The V gene lost 5 bases and the J gene lost 1 base, with 15 bases spanning the gap. This CDR3 is built from 16 residues. Germline CDR1 SEHNR, CDR2 FQNEAQ (reference sequence). The CDR3 here is CASSPRGGPSYNEQFF. CDR3 DNA: TGTGCCAGCAGCCCCAGGGGGGGTCCATCCTACAATGAGCAGTTCTTC.

This clonotype came up a few times. This chain uses TRBV29-1 with TRBJ2-5; 12 bases are shared with TRBD1. Germline CDR1 reads SQVTM; CDR2 reads ANQGSEA. This CDR3 has 16 residues. Losses at the gene ends were 4 bases for V and 5 bases for J; bases not matched to a gene: 11. In nucleotides, the CDR3 is TGCAGCGTTGTGGGACAGGGGGCGGAGGCCAGGGAGACCCAGTACTTC. Translation: CSVVGQGAEARETQYF. The variable domain in full, with the rest retrieved from reference TRBV29-1 and TRBJ2-5, is SAVISQKPSRDICQRGTSLTIQCQVDSQVTMMFWYRQQPGQSLTLIATANQGSEATYESGFVIDKFPISRPNLTFSTLTVSNMSPEDSSIYLCSVVGQGAEARETQYFGPGTRLLVL.

There are many counts of this clonotype. The J gene is TRBJ2-5, the V gene TRBV24-1; D is possibly TRBD2 (5 bases). Per germline, CDR1 KGHDR and CDR2 SFDVKD. The CDR3 sequence is 15 residues long. The V end lost 4 bases, the J end lost 4 bases, and 15 bases lay between the germline ends. This CDR3 is CATSDRASEVETQYF. In DNA, the CDR3 is TGTGCCACCAGTGACCGGGCCTCGGAGGTAGAGACCCAGTACTTC.

This clonotype was recorded a few times. This chain links TRBV29-1 with TRBJ2-7; 11 bases line up with TRBD2. V was clipped by 6 bases and J by 4 bases; unmatched bases: 17. Germline V CDR1 and CDR2: SQVTM, ANQGSEA. The CDR3 has 17 residues. The CDR3 coding sequence is TGCAGCGTCCTACCACTAGCGGGAGATACCATTAGTTACGAGCAGTACTTC. It translates to CSVLPLAGDTISYEQYF.

This clonotype was recorded many times. The V and J genes are TRBV11-2 and TRBJ1-5; D might be TRBD1 (5 bases). Germline lookup yields CDR1 SGHAT and CDR2 FQNNGV. V lost 4 bases and J 11 bases, leaving 12 bases between the germline ends. This CDR3 is built from 12 residues. The CDR3 nucleotides are TGTGCCAGCAGCTATGGGGGGGGGGCCCAGCATTTT. Its translation is CASSYGGGAQHF.

The rearrangement joins TRBV20-1 to TRBJ2-7; D tentatively reads TRBD1 or TRBD2 (5 bases each). Germline CDR1 and CDR2: DFQATT and SNEGSKA (reference sequence). The CDR3 covers 14 residues. V was trimmed by 8 bases and J by 6 bases, leaving 23 bases between them. Written as DNA, the CDR3 is TGCAGTCCCCGAGGGGTAGGTGTGCGTCGCGAGCAGTACTTC. Its protein is CSPRGVGVRREQYF.